This T cell receptor (beta chain) was documented in a study of T cell responses to AZD1222 COVID-19 vaccine. V was pared by 2 bases and J by 6 bases, with 11 bases between. This CDR3 is 14 amino acids long. Looked up from germline, CDR1 is MNHEY and CDR2 is SVGAGI. Generated by immunoSEQ multiplex PCR, the TCRdb table keeps only in-frame clones and is missing some. The sample holds about 86,000 clones, more than 70% seen once. Study-level findings and limits: Spike-wide vaccine-associated CD4 TCRs dominated at 160-218 and 743-854. Among those given AZD1222, only five or six were seropositive at baseline.

As for this clone: Its antigen is still unknown.

This receptor was obtained from an adult who received the AZD1222 COVID-19 vaccine. The material sequenced was peripheral blood, taken 28 days after the second AZD1222 dose. The rearrangement uses TRBV6-5 and TRBJ2-1; no definite D call. The CDR3 reads CASSYPSPSNEQFF. CDR3 sequence (DNA): TGTGCCAGCAGTTACCCTTCTCCCAGCAATGAGCAGTTCTTC.